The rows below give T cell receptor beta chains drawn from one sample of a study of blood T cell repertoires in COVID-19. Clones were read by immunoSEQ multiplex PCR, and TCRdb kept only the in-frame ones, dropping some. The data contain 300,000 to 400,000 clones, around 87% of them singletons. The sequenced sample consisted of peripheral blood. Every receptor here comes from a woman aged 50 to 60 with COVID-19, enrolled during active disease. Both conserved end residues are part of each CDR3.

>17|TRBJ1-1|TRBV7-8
CASSLIRGRIANTEAFF
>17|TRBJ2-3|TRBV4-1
CASSQGTSGSGTDTQYF
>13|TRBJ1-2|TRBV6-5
CASSYGQGVFYTF
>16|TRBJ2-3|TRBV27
CASSLVSGRSTDTQYF
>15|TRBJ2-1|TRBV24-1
CATSDPRTGGNEQFF
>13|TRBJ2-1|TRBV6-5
CASLRLVHNEQFF
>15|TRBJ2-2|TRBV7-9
CASSLAGGNTGELFF
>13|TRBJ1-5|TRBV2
CASSERGPLPQHF
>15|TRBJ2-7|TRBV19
CASQFKGTGTYEQYF
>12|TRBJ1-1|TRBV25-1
CATSQGAAEAFF
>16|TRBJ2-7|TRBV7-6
CASSLAASGSSYEQYF
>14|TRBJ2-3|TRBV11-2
CASSLGLRTDTQYF
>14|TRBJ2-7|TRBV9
CASSVGTGAYEQYF
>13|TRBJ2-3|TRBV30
CACNRGHTDTQYF
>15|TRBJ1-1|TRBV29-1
CSVSVAGGAGRMAFF
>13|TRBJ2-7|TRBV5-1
CASSGDSPYEQYF
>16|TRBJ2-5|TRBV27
CASSLGLAGGVETQYF
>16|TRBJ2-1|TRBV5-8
CASSSGLAEPYNEQFF
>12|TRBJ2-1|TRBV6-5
CASRRLNNEQFF
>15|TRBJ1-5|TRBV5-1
CASSYRTGGDQPQHF
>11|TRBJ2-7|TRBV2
CASSGLDRRWF
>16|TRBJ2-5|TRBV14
CASSRRQGALQETQYF
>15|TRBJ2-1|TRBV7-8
CASSLKGTGYNEQFF
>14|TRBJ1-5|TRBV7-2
CASSVQGGNQPQHF
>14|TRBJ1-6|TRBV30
CAYTRRQSDSPLHF
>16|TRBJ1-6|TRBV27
CASSLEAGRPNSPLHF
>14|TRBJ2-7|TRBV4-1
CASSQHGTTAEQYF
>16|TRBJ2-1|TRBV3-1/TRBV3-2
CASSQRGTSVSDEQFF
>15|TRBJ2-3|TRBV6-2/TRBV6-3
CASSRGERYTDTQYF
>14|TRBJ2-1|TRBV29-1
CSVELAEGYNEQFF
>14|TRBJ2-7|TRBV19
CASSIGSGGYEQYF
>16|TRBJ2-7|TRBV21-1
CASSDRLAALPYEQYF
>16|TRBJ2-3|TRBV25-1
CASSAWGQGWADTQYF
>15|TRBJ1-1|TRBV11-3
CASSYGQNRGTEAFF
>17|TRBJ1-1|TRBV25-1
CASSEWGGTRSDTEAFF
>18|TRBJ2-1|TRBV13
CASSELPTSGRVRDEQFF
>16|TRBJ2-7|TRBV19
CASSSLTGESTYEQYF